This T cell receptor beta chain stems from a study of T cell repertoires in cytomegalovirus infection. Study at large: Use of recently identified HLA-C-restricted and well-studied HLA-B-restricted CMV epitopes was part of the study. Findings and caveats of the study: CMV-specific TCR beta clonotypes restricted by HLA-C dominated the ex vivo response.

TCRdb processed the reads anew with MiXCR; each CDR3 protein has one entry. The sample shows roughly 500,000 distinct CDR3 sequences, roughly a third of them seen only once. This clonotype was observed at least ten times. What it binds is not known. This CDR3 has 14 residues. Germline values: CDR1 SEHNR, CDR2 FQNEAQ (reference sequence). Trimming cost V 3 bases and J 3 bases, with 11 bases left between them. This clonotype originated in a human donor in good health (CMV status not recorded). Some clones in this sample may be carry-over from other donors' samples. Sequencing used cultured PBMCs, obtained from culture after CMV antigen stimulation. The chain uses TRBV7-9 and TRBJ1-2, with D perhaps TRBD1 (5 bases). The CDR3 here is CASSLGGWDYGYTF. The CDR3 nucleotides are TGTGCCAGCAGCTTGGGGGGTTGGGACTATGGCTACACCTTC. The full variable domain, its missing parts supplied by reference TRBV7-9 and TRBJ1-2, is DTGVSQNPRHKITKRGQNVTFRCDPISEHNRLYWYRQTLGQGPEFLTYFQNEAQLEKSRLLSDRFSAERPKGSFSTLEIQRTEQGDSAMYLCASSLGGWDYGYTFGSGTRLTVV.